Each of the 11 T cell receptor beta chains below was sequenced from the same sample in a study of shared clonotypes between healthy human individuals. TCRdb's table, derived via immunoSEQ multiplex PCR, lists solely in-frame clones and lacks some. The table lists roughly 2,000,000 clones, about 95% of them singletons, with 1.2% in the top ten. In the naive CD8 group, cells lacked CD45RO and were positively selected for CCR7, so terminally differentiated effector memory CD45RA+ cells were left out. The sequencing input was naive CD8+ T cells sorted from blood. The receptors were gathered from a young man in good health.

V usage is TRBV6-5 and J usage is TRBJ2-7; D is uncertain. The CDR3 has 12 amino acids. CDR1 and CDR2 from the germline V gene are MNHEY and SVGAGI. Trimming cost V 10 bases and J 6 bases, with 16 bases left between them. For the CDR3, the DNA is TGTGCCACCCCCCCCCAGGTGAGCGAGCAGTACTTC. Translated, it gives CATPPQVSEQYF.

The rearrangement uses TRBV7-9 and TRBJ2-2; D call uncertain. V gave up 6 bases and J gave up 6 bases, with 14 bases separating them. CDR1 is SEHNR, CDR2 FQNEAQ, per germline (reference sequence). This CDR3 comprises 14 residues. CDR3 in amino acids: CASRSRYHSGELFF. In DNA form, the CDR3 reads TGTGCCAGCAGGTCTAGATACCACTCCGGGGAGCTGTTTTTT.

V is TRBV6-5 and J is TRBJ2-7; tentative D call: TRBD1 (7 bases). This CDR3 comprises 15 residues. Germline V gene sequence: CDR1 MNHEY, CDR2 SVGAGI. The germline V and J ends were trimmed by 2 bases and 5 bases, with 16 bases remaining between them. CDR3 residues: CASSYGGTEYNEQYF. DNA of the CDR3: TGTGCCAGCAGTTACGGAGGGACAGAGTACAACGAGCAGTACTTC.

This clone was counted a single time. The J gene is TRBJ2-7, the V gene TRBV7-8, with D maybe TRBD1 (5 bases). The germline V gene has CDR1 SGHVS and CDR2 FQNEAQ. The V and J ends lost 1 base and 0 bases respectively, with 22 bases between them. This CDR3 contains 19 residues. The CDR3 DNA sequence: TGTGCCAGCAGCTTAGAGTCGTGGGCGCAGGGTGGGAACTCCTACGAGCAGTACTTC. Protein product: CASSLESWAQGGNSYEQYF.

The chain links TRBV25-1 to TRBJ2-3; D possibly corresponds to TRBD2 (6 bases). The CDR3 consists of 17 residues. The germline V and J ends were trimmed by 6 bases and 4 bases, with 23 bases remaining between them. Germline CDR1 is MGHDK and CDR2 is SYGVNS. The CDR3 here is CASSDDSGVIIADTQYF. The CDR3 coding sequence is TGTGCCAGCAGCGATGATAGCGGAGTCATAATCGCAGATACGCAGTATTTT. Full variable domain (missing parts from reference TRBV25-1 and TRBJ2-3): EADIYQTPRYLVIGTGKKITLECSQTMGHDKMYWYQQDPGMELHLIHYSYGVNSTEKGDLSSESTVSRIRTEHFPLTLESARPSHTSQYLCASSDDSGVIIADTQYFGPGTRLTVL.

The rearrangement uses TRBV27 and TRBJ2-3; D may be TRBD2 (5 bases). This CDR3 is 16 amino acids long. V lost 5 bases, J lost 2 bases, and 17 bases lay in between. The germline CDR1 and CDR2 sequences are MNHEY and SMNVEV (reference sequence). The CDR3 region has the DNA TGTGCCAGCAGTCCAATTAGCGTCAGTATCACAGATACGCAGTATTTT. Protein: CASSPISVSITDTQYF.

The V call is TRBV7-8, the J call TRBJ2-3, with TRBD2 matching 16 bases. The V and J ends lost 5 bases and 5 bases, in that order; junction bases with no gene match: 7. The CDR3 sequence is 17 residues long. Germline V gene data show CDR1 as SGHVS and CDR2 as FQNEAQ. Here the CDR3 reads CASSAGTSGRAGDTQYF. Here the CDR3 DNA reads TGTGCCAGCAGCGCCGGGACTAGCGGGAGGGCCGGAGATACGCAGTATTTT.

A remark on this clone: The same CDR3 is also encoded by other DNA sequences in this sample. V and J are TRBV5-1 and TRBJ1-1, with D hard to call. The CDR3 extends over 14 amino acids. V lost 0 bases to trimming and J lost 0 bases, with 6 bases between them. CDR1 and CDR2 from the germline V gene are SGHRS and YFSETQ. In DNA, the CDR3 is TGCGCCAGCAGCTTGGGGACCATGAACACTGAAGCTTTCTTT. It specifies CASSLGTMNTEAFF.

The chain has TRBV28 and TRBJ2-6, with 8 bases matching TRBD2. CDR1 is MDHEN and CDR2 is SYDVKM in the germline V gene. The CDR3 runs to 16 residues. The V and J ends lost 3 bases and 4 bases, in that order; junction bases with no gene match: 5. The CDR3 DNA sequence: TGTGCCAGCAGTTTCTCGGGAGGGTTAGGGGCCAACGTCCTGACTTTC. Its protein product is CASSFSGGLGANVLTF.

The V call is TRBV9, the J call TRBJ2-7; D possibly matches TRBD1 or TRBD2 (5 bases each). V was shortened by 4 bases and J by 2 bases, with 13 bases between the two germline ends. The CDR3 spans 14 residues. Germline V CDR1 and CDR2: SGDLS, YYNGEE. The CDR3 nucleotides read TGTGCCAGCAGCATCGGGGCGGATACCTACGAGCAGTACTTC. Protein product: CASSIGADTYEQYF.

The CDR3 sequence: CASSDEPGQGVKEQYF. CDR3 sequence (DNA): TGTGCCAGCAGTGATGAACCGGGACAGGGAGTCAAAGAGCAGTACTTC. The gene calls are TRBV6-1 and TRBJ2-7; 9 bases align to TRBD1. Trimming removed 3 bases from V and 7 bases from J; junction bases left unmatched: 13. Germline V gene sequence: CDR1 MNHNS, CDR2 SASEGT. The CDR3 runs to 16 residues.